This is a list of T cell receptor beta chains from one sample in a study of identical twins. TCRdb redid the calling of the 5' RACE reads with MiXCR, one entry per CDR3 protein. Among 550,000 to 700,000 distinct CDR3 sequences listed, more than 9% were seen once. The sample was also linked to a second study, of yellow fever vaccine responses in identical twins.

The specimen was PBMCs. The receptors originated from a woman in her late teens or twenties in good health. The CDR3 runs from the conserved cysteine through the conserved F or W. The order of the fields is J gene, D gene, V gene, clone size, CDR3 protein, CDR3 DNA. D genes are given only for firm matches. Size is stated for part of the rows, as once, few or many counts, or as a class when the clone is expanded.

TRBJ2-5	-	TRBV5-1	few	CASSPRLEIKETQYF	TGCGCCAGCAGCCCCCGACTAGAAATAAAAGAGACCCAGTACTTC
TRBJ2-7	-	TRBV7-2	-	CASSPDSLSEQYF	TGTGCCAGCAGCCCGGACTCCCTATCCGAGCAGTACTTC
TRBJ2-1	-	TRBV4-1	many	CASSPEGPFDNEQFF	TGCGCCAGCAGTCCCGAGGGGCCCTTTGACAATGAGCAGTTCTTC
TRBJ1-1	-	TRBV10-3	many	CAISPGREAFF	TGTGCCATCAGTCCAGGACGAGAAGCTTTCTTT
TRBJ2-7	-	TRBV4-3	many	CASSHSRGTEQYF	TGCGCCAGCAGCCATAGCAGGGGAACCGAGCAGTACTTC
TRBJ1-2	-	TRBV15	many	CATSRDPRAGGYTF	TGTGCCACCAGCAGAGATCCTAGGGCTGGAGGCTACACCTTC
TRBJ2-7	TRBD2	TRBV24-1	few	CATSDPGRGYNEQYF	TGTGCCACCAGTGACCCCGGGAGGGGTTACAACGAGCAGTACTTC
TRBJ2-1	TRBD2	TRBV12-3/TRBV12-4	few	CASIPSGVYNEQFF	TGTGCCAGCATTCCTAGCGGGGTCTACAATGAGCAGTTCTTC
TRBJ1-5	-	TRBV20-1	many	CSASKGSQPQHF	TGCAGTGCTAGTAAGGGGTCCCAGCCCCAGCATTTT
TRBJ2-3	-	TRBV19	-	CASSTTQGVTDTQYF	TGTGCCAGTAGTACGACTCAGGGTGTGACAGATACGCAGTATTTT
TRBJ2-7	TRBD2	TRBV10-3	-	CAIATSGSPYEQYF	TGTGCCATCGCGACTAGCGGTTCGCCCTACGAGCAGTACTTC
TRBJ2-5	-	TRBV25-1	-	CASSEYRPGETQYF	TGTGCCAGCAGTGAATATCGGCCGGGGGAGACCCAGTACTTC
TRBJ2-1	TRBD2	TRBV7-9	few	CASSLFGLAGALNEQFF	TGTGCCAGCAGCCTTTTTGGTTTAGCGGGCGCACTTAATGAGCAGTTCTTC
TRBJ1-1	TRBD1	TRBV27	many	CASSSRDRGTFF	TGTGCCAGCAGTTCCCGGGACAGGGGGACTTTCTTT
TRBJ1-6	-	TRBV4-3	few	CASSQERGLNSPLHF	TGCGCCAGCAGCCAAGAAAGGGGTCTGAATTCACCCCTCCACTTT
TRBJ2-1	TRBD2	TRBV7-2	few	CASSLPLAGSTGNEQFF	TGTGCCAGCAGCTTACCCCTAGCGGGATCTACGGGCAATGAGCAGTTCTTC
TRBJ2-1	-	TRBV29-1	many	CSVSQKHNEQFF	TGCAGCGTTTCCCAGAAGCACAATGAGCAGTTCTTC
TRBJ2-4	-	TRBV4-1	few	CASSPGGQGAKYIQYF	TGCGCCAGCAGCCCGGGAGGGCAGGGGGCGAAGTACATTCAGTACTTC
TRBJ1-5	TRBD1	TRBV20-1	few	CSASGTGGPISNQPQHF	TGCAGTGCTAGTGGGACAGGGGGTCCTATAAGCAATCAGCCCCAGCATTTT
TRBJ1-5	-	TRBV7-9	-	CASSLEPPGSGQPQHF	TGTGCCAGCAGCTTAGAGCCTCCAGGGTCCGGGCAGCCCCAGCATTTT
TRBJ1-2	-	TRBV6-5	many	CASSTPLGGYTF	TGTGCCAGCAGTACGCCCCTTGGGGGCTACACCTTC
TRBJ2-7	TRBD2	TRBV5-1	many	CASSFSGGGSSYEQYF	TGCGCCAGCAGCTTTTCGGGTGGCGGGAGCAGCTACGAGCAGTACTTC
TRBJ1-5	-	TRBV3-1	-	CASSQGGVTQPQHF	TGTGCCAGCAGCCAAGGGGGGGTCACTCAGCCCCAGCATTTT
TRBJ1-1	TRBD1	TRBV28	-	CASSVGGVNTEAFF	TGTGCCAGCAGTGTAGGGGGCGTGAACACTGAAGCTTTCTTT
TRBJ2-3	-	TRBV24-1	-	CATSPGGIPFTDTQYF	TGTGCCACCAGTCCTGGGGGAATACCCTTCACAGATACGCAGTATTTT
TRBJ2-1	-	TRBV3-1	-	CASSQGHSSSYNEQFF	TGTGCCAGCAGCCAAGGGCACTCCAGCTCCTACAATGAGCAGTTCTTC
TRBJ2-7	-	TRBV20-1	few	CSAPPGLGEQYF	TGCAGTGCCCCACCAGGACTGGGGGAGCAGTACTTC
TRBJ2-5	-	TRBV29-1	few	CSVVKWGDHGKQETQYF	TGCAGCGTTGTAAAGTGGGGGGACCATGGGAAACAAGAGACCCAGTACTTC
TRBJ2-1	TRBD2	TRBV7-6	-	CASSLSAGVTNEQFF	TGTGCCAGCAGCTTATCTGCGGGAGTAACGAATGAGCAGTTCTTC
TRBJ2-7	-	TRBV27	-	CASSLKPASGALSYEQYF	TGTGCCAGCAGTTTAAAACCCGCTTCGGGAGCCCTTTCCTACGAGCAGTACTTC
TRBJ2-7	-	TRBV11-2	many	CASSLFPAQYF	TGTGCCAGCAGCTTATTCCCCGCGCAGTACTTC
TRBJ2-5	TRBD2	TRBV12-3/TRBV12-4	many	CASTQAGLEAPETQYF	TGTGCCAGCACCCAAGCGGGACTAGAGGCGCCAGAGACCCAGTACTTC
TRBJ2-2	-	TRBV12-3/TRBV12-4	many	CASSWVANTGELFF	TGTGCCAGCAGTTGGGTCGCGAACACCGGGGAGCTGTTTTTT
TRBJ1-6	TRBD1	TRBV12-3/TRBV12-4	many	CASSKRDSINSPLHF	TGTGCCAGCAGTAAACGGGACAGTATTAATTCACCCCTCCACTTT
TRBJ2-6	-	TRBV5-1	-	CASSLGQSSSGANVLTF	TGCGCCAGCAGCTTGGGTCAGTCCAGCTCTGGGGCCAACGTCCTGACTTTC
TRBJ2-1	TRBD2	TRBV7-2	few	CASSLARLAGKNEQFF	TGTGCCAGCAGCTTAGCTCGACTAGCGGGAAAGAATGAGCAGTTCTTC
TRBJ2-5	-	TRBV7-2	-	CASSFPGSAEETQYF	TGTGCCAGCAGCTTCCCGGGCTCAGCGGAAGAGACCCAGTACTTC
TRBJ1-1	-	TRBV6-5	few	CASSWGVGPRNQAFF	TGTGCCAGCAGTTGGGGAGTCGGCCCCCGGAATCAAGCTTTCTTT
TRBJ1-6	-	TRBV5-1	few	CASSFQGDNSPLHF	TGCGCCAGCAGCTTCCAGGGTGACAATTCACCCCTCCACTTT
TRBJ1-1	-	TRBV21-1	-	CASSTRTGKVTEAFF	TGTGCCAGCAGCACTCGGACGGGGAAGGTGACTGAAGCTTTCTTT
TRBJ2-7	-	TRBV20-1	-	CSASRGTSHEQYF	TGCAGTGCTAGCCGAGGGACATCCCACGAGCAGTACTTC
TRBJ2-7	-	TRBV11-2	-	CASSFQQSSPTFSYEQYF	TGTGCCAGCAGCTTTCAACAGAGCTCTCCAACATTCTCCTACGAGCAGTACTTC
TRBJ1-5	-	TRBV28	-	CASSLFPGRGFSNQPQHF	TGTGCCAGCAGTTTATTCCCGGGCCGGGGATTTAGCAATCAGCCCCAGCATTTT
TRBJ2-7	-	TRBV18	-	CASSPTGTYLYEQYF	TGTGCCAGCTCTCCGACAGGGACTTACCTCTACGAGCAGTACTTC
TRBJ2-7	TRBD2	TRBV20-1	few	CSARTSVNEQYF	TGCAGTGCTAGGACTAGCGTCAACGAGCAGTACTTC
TRBJ2-5	TRBD2	TRBV20-1	-	CCSGPQAGAKETQYF	TGCTGCTCAGGGCCTCAAGCGGGAGCGAAAGAGACCCAGTACTTC
TRBJ2-3	-	TRBV7-9	few	CASSLVLAPDTQYF	TGTGCCAGCAGCTTAGTTCTAGCACCAGATACGCAGTATTTT
TRBJ1-5	-	TRBV20-1	-	CSARLLPARGSNQPQHF	TGCAGTGCCCGCCTCCTTCCCGCGAGGGGTAGCAATCAGCCCCAGCATTTT